This T cell receptor beta chain is drawn from a study of T cell responses to AZD1222 COVID-19 vaccine. Study-level information: Second-dose schedules of about 4 or about 12 weeks were combined. Study-wide results and limits: Donors were chiefly white British, with a greater number of females, and clonal diversity was perhaps underestimated. Baseline seropositives among AZD1222 recipients totaled only five to seven.

Notes on this clone: No antigen is known for it.

Sequenced by immunoSEQ multiplex PCR; TCRdb stores in-frame clones only, minus some. The sample carries more than 110,000 clones, about 93% recorded once. The length of the CDR3 is 15 residues. Trimming removed 3 bases from V and 2 bases from J, with 13 bases in between. Germline CDR1 is SGHVS and CDR2 is FQNEAQ. The chain combines TRBV7-8 with TRBJ1-1; no definite D call. The input for sequencing was peripheral blood, taken on day 0 of AZD1222 vaccination. This TCR derives from an adult in good health. CDR3 DNA: TGTGCCAGCAGCTTCCAGACCCAGCCTAACACTGAAGCTTTCTTT. Protein: CASSFQTQPNTEAFF.